This is a list of T cell receptor beta chains from one sample in a study of shared clonotypes between healthy human individuals. Assay used: immunoSEQ multiplex PCR; TCRdb lists only in-frame clones, some missing. Of fewer than 2.5 million clones listed, 80% to 95% were seen once; the top ten hold roughly 0.39%. The sample was naive CD4+ T cells from PBMCs. These receptors all come from a man aged 18 to 29 in good health. Some clones in this sample may be carry-over from other donors' samples. The CDR3 runs from the conserved cysteine through the conserved F or W. The D gene is left open where the match is weak. Some rows have no size entry. The others give once, few or many, or a class for an expanded clone.

D: NA
V: TRBV6-1
J: TRBJ1-3
size: NA
DNA: TGTGCCAGCAGTGAAAGGGTGAGATCCGGAAACACCATATATTTT
CDR3: CASSERVRSGNTIYF

D: NA
V: TRBV7-9
J: TRBJ1-2
size: NA
DNA: TGTGCCAGCAGCTTATTCTCAGGGGAAGATGGCTACACCTTC
CDR3: CASSLFSGEDGYTF

D: NA
V: TRBV29-1
J: TRBJ1-2
size: NA
DNA: TGCAGCGTTCCCGGGGTCTATGGCTACACCTTC
CDR3: CSVPGVYGYTF

D: TRBD2
V: TRBV7-2
J: TRBJ2-1
size: NA
DNA: TGTGCCAGCAGCTTAGTACTAGCGGCCTACAATGAGCAGTTCTTC
CDR3: CASSLVLAAYNEQFF

D: NA
V: TRBV18
J: TRBJ2-2
size: NA
DNA: TGTGCCAGCTCACCATTGAACGGACTAAACACCGGGGAGCTGTTTTTT
CDR3: CASSPLNGLNTGELFF

D: TRBD1
V: TRBV28
J: TRBJ1-1
size: NA
DNA: TGTGCCAGCAGGTCCCTCAGGGGGATTAAGGGCACTGAAGCTTTCTTT
CDR3: CASRSLRGIKGTEAFF

D: NA
V: TRBV5-1
J: TRBJ2-1
size: once
DNA: TGCGCCAGCAGCTTGCGTCCTGGGGATGAGCAGTTCTTC
CDR3: CASSLRPGDEQFF

D: NA
V: TRBV28
J: TRBJ2-7
size: NA
DNA: TGTGCCAGCACAGGTGGGCACCCGAGTGAGCAGTACTTC
CDR3: CASTGGHPSEQYF

D: NA
V: TRBV9
J: TRBJ2-7
size: NA
DNA: TGTGCCAGCAGCGTAGGATGGGGCTCCGAGCAGTACTTC
CDR3: CASSVGWGSEQYF

D: NA
V: TRBV5-1
J: TRBJ2-7
size: NA
DNA: TGCGCCAGCAGCCCGCGGGCCAAATCTCGGGAGCAGTACTTC
CDR3: CASSPRAKSREQYF

D: TRBD1
V: TRBV27
J: TRBJ2-7
size: NA
DNA: TGTGCCAGCAGTTTAAACAGGGGATCCTACGAGCAGTACTTC
CDR3: CASSLNRGSYEQYF

D: NA
V: TRBV6-1
J: TRBJ1-1
size: NA
DNA: TGTGCCAGCAGCCTGGACAGATCGAACACTGAAGCTTTCTTT
CDR3: CASSLDRSNTEAFF

D: TRBD2
V: TRBV5-1
J: TRBJ2-3
size: NA
DNA: TGCGCCAGCAGCTCGGGGACTAGCGGGAGTGGCACAGATACGCAGTATTTT
CDR3: CASSSGTSGSGTDTQYF

D: NA
V: TRBV28
J: TRBJ2-2
size: NA
DNA: TGTGCCAGCAGTTTATTAAGGGTTTCAGAGCTGTTTTTT
CDR3: CASSLLRVSELFF

D: NA
V: TRBV18
J: TRBJ2-1
size: NA
DNA: TGTGCCAGCTCACCACTACAGGGCAATGAGCAGTTCTTC
CDR3: CASSPLQGNEQFF

D: NA
V: TRBV7-3
J: TRBJ2-3
size: NA
DNA: TGTGCCAGCAGCTTGGGACCTTTCTCAGATACGCAGTATTTT
CDR3: CASSLGPFSDTQYF

D: NA
V: TRBV28
J: TRBJ2-6
size: once
DNA: TGTGCCAGCAGTGCTATCAGGGCTGGGGCCAACGTCCTGACTTTC
CDR3: CASSAIRAGANVLTF

D: NA
V: TRBV28
J: TRBJ1-2
size: NA
DNA: TGTGCCAGCAGTTTAGTCTCGGGGGGCAGGGGAGGGACTAACTATGGCTACACCTTC
CDR3: CASSLVSGGRGGTNYGYTF

D: TRBD2
V: TRBV5-6
J: TRBJ2-7
size: NA
DNA: TGTGCCAGCAGCATAGCGGGAGTCCTCGACGAGCAGTACTTC
CDR3: CASSIAGVLDEQYF

D: NA
V: TRBV11-2
J: TRBJ1-2
size: NA
DNA: TGTGCCAGCAGCTTAGGCCCCCCGGGGGGCGTATATGGCTACACCTTC
CDR3: CASSLGPPGGVYGYTF

D: NA
V: TRBV29-1
J: TRBJ2-5
size: NA
DNA: TGCAGCGTCGAACGAGCGGAAAGGGGAGAGACCCAGTACTTC
CDR3: CSVERAERGETQYF

D: NA
V: TRBV19
J: TRBJ1-5
size: NA
DNA: TGTGCCAGTACCCCCCAGGGCAGGGCCCACAATCAGCCCCAGCATTTT
CDR3: CASTPQGRAHNQPQHF

D: NA
V: TRBV29-1
J: TRBJ2-7
size: NA
DNA: TGCAGCGTTTACGTGGAGTCCTACGAGCAGTACTTC
CDR3: CSVYVESYEQYF

D: TRBD1
V: TRBV27
J: TRBJ2-3
size: NA
DNA: TGTGCCAGCAGTACCGGGACAGGGCGGTTTGATACGCAGTATTTT
CDR3: CASSTGTGRFDTQYF

D: NA
V: TRBV7-2
J: TRBJ2-2
size: NA
DNA: TGTGCCAGCAGCTCTGGGCTGTCCACCGGGGAGCTGTTTTTT
CDR3: CASSSGLSTGELFF

D: NA
V: TRBV6-6
J: TRBJ1-1
size: NA
DNA: TGTGCCAGCAGTTCGCCCCGGGACGCCCGAGGAGCTTTCTTT
CDR3: CASSSPRDARGAFF

D: NA
V: TRBV19
J: TRBJ1-1
size: NA
DNA: TGTGCCAGTAGTATAGATCGCCGGAACACTGAAGCTTTCTTT
CDR3: CASSIDRRNTEAFF

D: NA
V: TRBV18
J: TRBJ2-7
size: NA
DNA: TGTGCCAGCTCAACGGAAGCAGGCTCCTACGAGCAGTACTTC
CDR3: CASSTEAGSYEQYF

D: NA
V: TRBV7-2
J: TRBJ2-3
size: NA
DNA: TGTGCCAGCAGCTCTGCGGGTCTCACAGATACGCAGTATTTT
CDR3: CASSSAGLTDTQYF

D: TRBD1
V: TRBV27
J: TRBJ1-2
size: NA
DNA: TGTGCCAGCAGTTTAAAGGGGGCACCTAACTATGGCTACACCTTC
CDR3: CASSLKGAPNYGYTF

D: NA
V: TRBV27
J: TRBJ2-7
size: NA
DNA: TGTGCCAGCAGTTTACGGGACGAGCAGTACTTC
CDR3: CASSLRDEQYF

D: NA
V: TRBV6-5
J: TRBJ1-2
size: NA
DNA: TGTGCCAGCAGCCACACAGGGTACGGAGGTTATGGCTACACCTTC
CDR3: CASSHTGYGGYGYTF

D: TRBD2
V: TRBV12-5
J: TRBJ2-1
size: NA
DNA: TGTGCTAGTGGTTTGTACGCGGGAGGTGCCTACAATGAGCAGTTCTTC
CDR3: CASGLYAGGAYNEQFF

D: TRBD2
V: TRBV9
J: TRBJ2-1
size: NA
DNA: TGTGCCAGCAGCGTAACATCAAGCGGGACCCACAATGAGCAGTTCTTC
CDR3: CASSVTSSGTHNEQFF

D: NA
V: TRBV28
J: TRBJ2-1
size: NA
DNA: TGTGCCAGCAGCCTCGTTCAGACATACAATGAGCAGTTCTTC
CDR3: CASSLVQTYNEQFF

D: TRBD1
V: TRBV28
J: TRBJ2-6
size: NA
DNA: TGTGCCAGCATGAGGGGGCTACAACCGTCTGGGGCCAACGTCCTGACTTTC
CDR3: CASMRGLQPSGANVLTF